This T cell receptor beta chain was found in a study of radiotherapy plus CTLA-4 blockade in lung cancer. Assay used: immunoSEQ multiplex PCR; TCRdb lists only in-frame clones, some missing. The sample has about 100,000 clones; around four fifths are singletons. Looked up from germline, CDR1 is MDHEN and CDR2 is SYDVKM. CDR3 length: 16 residues. V gave up 4 bases and J gave up 8 bases; unmatched junction bases: 10. The rearrangement uses TRBV28 and TRBJ1-6; TRBD1 matches 8 bases. The source material was peripheral blood, sampled from a patient treated with radiotherapy plus ipilimumab. This TCR came from a human donor with non-small cell lung cancer who had stable disease on radiotherapy plus ipilimumab. The DNA of the CDR3 is TGTGCCAGCAGTTCCCCGCTTGGACAGGGACATTCACCCCTCCACTTT. It yields the protein CASSSPLGQGHSPLHF.